The rows below give T cell receptor beta chains drawn from one sample of a study of human T cells and chemical hapten exposure. TCRdb itself ran the RACE reads through MiXCR, one entry per CDR3 protein. Among about 80,000 distinct CDR3 sequences listed, approximately 8% were seen once. Source: whole blood, taken in connection with sensitization to the hapten diphenylcyclopropenone (DPC). The receptors derive from a woman aged 30 to 39 with alopecia areata. Some clones in this sample may be carry-over from other donors' samples. The CDR3 runs from the conserved cysteine through the conserved F or W. Each record gives: clone size, J gene, D gene, V gene, CDR3 DNA, CDR3 protein. The D gene is left open where the match is weak. The size field is filled for only some rows; it gives once, few, many or a size class.

many	TRBJ1-4	TRBD1	TRBV3-1	TGTGCCAGCAGCCAGCCCGGACAGGGCTCGGTCGTGTTTTTT	CASSQPGQGSVVFF
many	TRBJ1-2	TRBD1	TRBV2	TGTGCCAGCAGCGGACCGGGACAGAACTATGGCTACACCTTC	CASSGPGQNYGYTF
many	TRBJ2-1	.	TRBV5-1	TGCGCCAGCAGCTTGAGTCTTCTGAATGAGCAGTTCTTC	CASSLSLLNEQFF
.	TRBJ2-1	TRBD2	TRBV7-6	TGTGCCAGCAGCCCCATTTGGGCTAGCGGTTACAATGAGCAGTTCTTC	CASSPIWASGYNEQFF
few	TRBJ1-1	.	TRBV12-3/TRBV12-4	TGTGCCAGCAGTCCATGGGGGGCGGGCAGGGGATCACCGAACACTGAAGCTTTCTTT	CASSPWGAGRGSPNTEAFF
few	TRBJ1-4	.	TRBV7-3	TGTGCCAGCAGCCCCCAAAGGGGAGAAAAACTGTTTTTT	CASSPQRGEKLFF
many	TRBJ2-2	.	TRBV5-5	TGTGCCAGCAGCTTGTCCCGAGCGGAGCTGTTTTTT	CASSLSRAELFF
.	TRBJ1-1	TRBD1	TRBV6-5	TGTGCCAGCAGTTACGGTGGGACAGGGGTCACTGAAGCTTTCTTT	CASSYGGTGVTEAFF
few	TRBJ2-2	.	TRBV15	TGTGCCACCAGCAGTGAGGGTGGCACCGGGGAGCTGTTTTTT	CATSSEGGTGELFF
few	TRBJ1-1	TRBD1	TRBV19	TGTGCCAGTAGTAGCATCGACAGGGATTGGACTGAAGCTTTCTTT	CASSSIDRDWTEAFF
many	TRBJ2-5	.	TRBV18	TGTGCCAGCTCACCTAAACAGGCCGGGGAGACCCAGTACTTC	CASSPKQAGETQYF
.	TRBJ2-5	TRBD1	TRBV5-1	TGCGCCAGCAGCCTAGGACAGGGGGTCCCTCAAGAGACCCAGTACTTC	CASSLGQGVPQETQYF
many	TRBJ1-4	TRBD1	TRBV5-1	TGCGCCAGCAGCTTGGGGAGGGGGCGATCTGAAAAACTGTTTTTT	CASSLGRGRSEKLFF
many	TRBJ2-6	.	TRBV12-3/TRBV12-4	TGTGCCAGCAGTCCGACAGTTAACTCTGGGGCCAACGTCCTGACTTTC	CASSPTVNSGANVLTF
.	TRBJ2-4	TRBD1	TRBV20-1	TGCAGTGCTAGAGATGATGAGACAGGGGTGGACATTCAGTACTTC	CSARDDETGVDIQYF
many	TRBJ1-2	.	TRBV28	TGTGCCAGCAGTCTATCAGGGAAAGGCTATGGCTACACCTTC	CASSLSGKGYGYTF
.	TRBJ2-5	.	TRBV7-6	TGTGCCAGCAGCTCTTGGGACCGCTCTCAAGAGACCCAGTACTTC	CASSSWDRSQETQYF
many	TRBJ2-3	.	TRBV5-1	TGCGCCAGCAGCTTAGGGGGAAACGCAGATACGCAGTATTTT	CASSLGGNADTQYF
many	TRBJ1-1	.	TRBV3-1	TGTGCCAGCAGCCGAGAGGGGAACACTGAAGCTTTCTTT	CASSREGNTEAFF
.	TRBJ1-5	.	TRBV30	TGTGCCTGGAGTTCAACCGCTCAGCCCCAGCATTTT	CAWSSTAQPQHF
many	TRBJ2-7	.	TRBV7-6	TGTGCCAGCAGCGCCGGGCCCGGAACCTTCTACGAGCAGTACTTC	CASSAGPGTFYEQYF
.	TRBJ1-3	.	TRBV20-1	TGCAGTGCTAGAGTCCCCGGGGCTGCAGGAAACACCATATATTTT	CSARVPGAAGNTIYF
many	TRBJ2-7	TRBD1	TRBV30	TGTGCCTGGGGACAGGGTTTGCACGAGCAGTACTTC	CAWGQGLHEQYF
few	TRBJ2-3	TRBD2	TRBV20-1	TGCAGTGCTAGTGATAGCGGGGCGGTAACAGATACGCAGTATTTT	CSASDSGAVTDTQYF
many	TRBJ2-5	.	TRBV25-1	TGTGCCAGCAGTGTGGCAACTGGGGGGGCAGGGATACAAGAGACCCAGTACTTC	CASSVATGGAGIQETQYF
.	TRBJ2-2	TRBD2	TRBV5-1	TGCGCCAGCAGCTTTAGCGGGGACGCGAACACCGGGGAGCTGTTTTTT	CASSFSGDANTGELFF
many	TRBJ1-4	.	TRBV7-6	TGTGCCAGCAGCTTAGGATGGACTAATGAAAAACTGTTTTTT	CASSLGWTNEKLFF
many	TRBJ1-3	TRBD1	TRBV5-6	TGTGCCAGCAGGAAAGGGACAGCTATATCTGGAAACACCATATATTTT	CASRKGTAISGNTIYF
many	TRBJ2-3	.	TRBV4-2	TGTGCCAGCAGCCCCCGACAGACAGATACGCAGTATTTT	CASSPRQTDTQYF
many	TRBJ2-1	TRBD2	TRBV30	TGTGGGGGGGGGAGCTCCTACAATGAGCAGTTCTTC	CGGGSSYNEQFF
.	TRBJ1-1	.	TRBV20-1	TGCAGTGCTAGAGGAAGCCCCAGGGTCCGTACTGAAGCTTTCTTT	CSARGSPRVRTEAFF
many	TRBJ2-7	.	TRBV20-1	TGCAGTGCTTCAGGGGCTGAGTCCTACGAGCAGTACTTC	CSASGAESYEQYF
many	TRBJ1-5	.	TRBV20-1	TGCAGTGCTCCAAAATTCCTCTCGTTGGATGCGCCCCAGCATTTT	CSAPKFLSLDAPQHF
many	TRBJ2-5	TRBD1	TRBV20-1	TGCAGTGCTCCGACAGGGGGTATGGCCCAAGGGACCCAGTACTTC	CSAPTGGMAQGTQYF
few	TRBJ1-2	TRBD1	TRBV18	TGTGCCAGCTCACTAACATCCGGGACAGGGGGCAACCCTAACTATGGCTACACCTTC	CASSLTSGTGGNPNYGYTF
many	TRBJ1-1	.	TRBV29-1	TGCAGCGTTGAAGATCGCGGCACTGAAGCTTTCTTT	CSVEDRGTEAFF
.	TRBJ1-1	.	TRBV5-1	TGCGCCAGCAGCTTGGTAGGTCTGGACACTGAAGCTTTCTTT	CASSLVGLDTEAFF
many	TRBJ1-2	.	TRBV2	TGTGCCAGCATCCTGGGAGCAGGGGCCTATGGCTACACCTTC	CASILGAGAYGYTF
many	TRBJ2-3	TRBD2	TRBV12-3/TRBV12-4	TGTGCCAGCAGCCAGCGGGGGGGCCACTCAGATACGCAGTATTTT	CASSQRGGHSDTQYF
few	TRBJ2-7	.	TRBV6-5	TGTGCCAGCAGTTACGCCATGGACTCCTACGAGCAGTACTTC	CASSYAMDSYEQYF
many	TRBJ1-2	.	TRBV4-2	TGTGCCAGCAGCCCGAGGACAGAGGATGGCTACACCTTC	CASSPRTEDGYTF
few	TRBJ2-1	.	TRBV5-6	TGTGCCAGCAGCTTGGGGGGGGCGCGTGAGCAGTTCTTC	CASSLGGAREQFF
many	TRBJ2-3	TRBD2	TRBV6-4	TGTGCCAGCAGTGACTCAGCGGGGGGGAGCACAGATACGCAGTATTTT	CASSDSAGGSTDTQYF
few	TRBJ2-3	TRBD2	TRBV5-1	TGCGCCAGCAGCTTAGAGCGGGGGCCAAACACAGATACGCAGTATTTT	CASSLERGPNTDTQYF
many	TRBJ1-5	.	TRBV10-3	TGTGCCATCAGTGATAGCCGTAAAGGGGCGAGCAATCAGCCCCAGCATTTT	CAISDSRKGASNQPQHF
few	TRBJ2-5	.	TRBV7-3	TGTGCCAGCAGCTTAACTACGGGGCCCCAAGAGACCCAGTACTTC	CASSLTTGPQETQYF
many	TRBJ2-5	.	TRBV12-3/TRBV12-4	TGTGCCAGCAGTTTAGGGACTATACGAGAGACCCAGTACTTC	CASSLGTIRETQYF
few	TRBJ2-1	TRBD2	TRBV12-5	TGTGCTAGTGGAACAAATGCGGGGGGGCTTGTTGGTGAGCAGTTCTTC	CASGTNAGGLVGEQFF
.	TRBJ1-3	.	TRBV12-3/TRBV12-4	TGTGCCAGCATCTTTACAGGCTCCCGCTCTGGAAACACCATATATTTT	CASIFTGSRSGNTIYF
few	TRBJ2-7	.	TRBV30	TGTGCCTGGAGAGATACCAGGGGAGTCTACGAGCAGTACTTC	CAWRDTRGVYEQYF
.	TRBJ2-5	TRBD2	TRBV20-1	TGCAGTGCCGCTACTGTGGCGGGGGGTCACCAAGAGACCCAGTACTTC	CSAATVAGGHQETQYF
few	TRBJ2-3	TRBD1	TRBV29-1	TGCAGCGTTGAAGATCGAGGACAGGGGGGGAGCACAGATACGCAGTATTTT	CSVEDRGQGGSTDTQYF